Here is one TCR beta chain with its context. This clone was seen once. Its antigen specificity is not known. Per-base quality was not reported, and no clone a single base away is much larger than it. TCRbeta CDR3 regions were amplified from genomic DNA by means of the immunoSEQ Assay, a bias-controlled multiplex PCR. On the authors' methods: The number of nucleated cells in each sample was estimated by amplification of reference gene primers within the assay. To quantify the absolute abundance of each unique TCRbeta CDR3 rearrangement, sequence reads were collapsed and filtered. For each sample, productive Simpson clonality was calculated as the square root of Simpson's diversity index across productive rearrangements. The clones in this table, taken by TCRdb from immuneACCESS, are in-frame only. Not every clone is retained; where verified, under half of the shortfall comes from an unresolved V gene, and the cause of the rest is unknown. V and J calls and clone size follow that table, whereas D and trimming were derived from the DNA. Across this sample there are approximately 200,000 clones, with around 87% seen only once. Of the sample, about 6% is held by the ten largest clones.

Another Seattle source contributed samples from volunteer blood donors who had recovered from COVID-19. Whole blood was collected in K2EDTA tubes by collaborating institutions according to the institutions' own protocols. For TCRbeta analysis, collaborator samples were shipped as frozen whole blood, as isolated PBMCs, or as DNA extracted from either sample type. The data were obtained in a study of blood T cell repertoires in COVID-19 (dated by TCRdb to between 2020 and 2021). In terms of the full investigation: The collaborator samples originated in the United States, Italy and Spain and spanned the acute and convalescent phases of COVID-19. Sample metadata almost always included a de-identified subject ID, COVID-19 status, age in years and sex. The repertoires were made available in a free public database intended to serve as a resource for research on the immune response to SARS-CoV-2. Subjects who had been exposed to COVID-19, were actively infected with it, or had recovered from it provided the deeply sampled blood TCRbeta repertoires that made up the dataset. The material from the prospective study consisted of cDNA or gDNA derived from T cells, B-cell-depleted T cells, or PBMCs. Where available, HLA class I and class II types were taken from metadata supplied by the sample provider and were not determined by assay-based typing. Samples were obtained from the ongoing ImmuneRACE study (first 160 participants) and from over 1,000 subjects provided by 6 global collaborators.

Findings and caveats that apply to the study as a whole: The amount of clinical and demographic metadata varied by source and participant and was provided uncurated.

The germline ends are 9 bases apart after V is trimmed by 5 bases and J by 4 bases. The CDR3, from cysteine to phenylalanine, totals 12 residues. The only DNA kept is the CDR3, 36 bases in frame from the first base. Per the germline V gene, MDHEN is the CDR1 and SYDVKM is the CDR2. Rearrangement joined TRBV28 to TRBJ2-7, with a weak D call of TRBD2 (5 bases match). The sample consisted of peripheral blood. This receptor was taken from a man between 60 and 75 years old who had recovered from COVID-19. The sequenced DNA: TGTGCCAGCAGTATACTAGGGTACGAGCAGTACTTC. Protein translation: CASSILGYEQYF.